A few counts support the clone carrying this T cell receptor beta chain. The authors built TCR beta libraries using iRepertoire HTBI primers and Arm-PCR of CDR3 regions. Via MiXCR, TCRdb re-called the multiplex PCR reads, giving one row per CDR3 protein. The table shows about 620,000 distinct CDR3 sequences, with about 15% occurring only once. The data originate from a study of regulatory T cells in long-lasting Graves disease. Study-wide background: The antithyroid drugs taken by newly diagnosed Graves' patients had been used for under 3 months.

Time point defined: newly diagnosed GD, antithyroid drugs for less than 3 months. PBMC-extracted RNA yielded the TCR library. Trimming stripped 4 bases from V and 5 bases from J, with 16 bases between. There are 15 residues in the CDR3. Per the germline V gene, CDR1 is SGHRS and CDR2 is YFSETQ. These data also formed part of another study, on T cells in Graves' hyperthyroidism and ophthalmopathy. That work adds: Participants, patients aged 18 to 65, had newly diagnosed hyperthyroidism with a duration under 2 months. Ophthalmopathy prediction by the model preceded onset by a median approximately 6.9 months.

V and J are TRBV5-1 and TRBJ2-1; the D gene is possibly TRBD2 (6 bases). The clonotype originates from a woman in her 30s with Graves disease. Sequencing used peripheral blood mononuclear cells (PBMCs), obtained at new diagnosis, from a patient treated with antithyroid drugs. CDR3 loop: CASSPGEDWDNEQFF. DNA for the CDR3: TGCGCCAGCAGCCCGGGGGAGGATTGGGACAATGAGCAGTTCTTC.